Detailed here is one TCR beta chain. The antigen it binds to is not known. Base qualities are missing; no much larger clone stands one base away. This record belongs to a study of blood T cells in healthy people across ages (dated by TCRdb to 2015 to 2017). As for the study more broadly: In model experiments, roughly one uniquely barcoded TCR beta cDNA molecule per two T cells was captured by template switching. Age-related changes in TCR beta repertoire diversity were measured in the study by deep sequencing normalized with unique cDNA molecular identifiers. To avoid experimental bias, donors of different ages were spread randomly across the sequencing lanes. Donors were grouped into four age groups: young (average 16 years), middle-aged (roughly 37), aged (62) and long-lived (just over 80). For two donors (one aged 18 to 29 and one aged 80 or older), the study analyzed two additional independent replicas of 1 million unique cDNA reads from the same blood draw.

The trim is 0 bases for V and 6 bases for J, with a gap of 9 bases between the germline ends. The germline V gene gives CDR1 as SGDLS and CDR2 as YYNGEE. The CDR3 covers 14 residues, taking in both the cysteine and the phenylalanine. The DNA shown is the 42-base CDR3, in frame from base 1. Libraries were constructed by 5' RACE. Reads for this sample came from an Illumina HiSeq 2500. A second roughly 7 to 11 cycle PCR used a sample-barcoded 5' primer and a J-beta primer mix. Each TCR beta cDNA molecule received a unique molecular identifier from a template-switch 5' adaptor carrying 12 random nucleotides. At least 3 million CDR3-containing paired-end reads were obtained from each sample. All of the RNA was converted into first-strand cDNA using the Mint cDNA synthesis kit, with a TRBC-specific oligonucleotide serving as the primer. After uracil-DNA glycosylase treatment, a first 18-cycle PCR used universal primers M1SS and BC2_uni_R on all cDNA. Concerning the study's data processing: For normalization, 1 million high-quality reads were randomly selected from each sample, with every read carrying a distinct molecular identifier. Instead of being binned into consensus sequences, reads that shared molecular identifiers were thrown out. CDR3 identification, clonotype clustering and error correction used MiTCR with a Q25 quality threshold and the strictest error-elimination algorithm. A nonparametric unseen species model using Euler transformation provided a lower-bound estimate of total TCR beta diversity. TCRdb reprocessing: public reads trimmed at Q25 with fastp, clones called with MiXCR, in-frame beta chains kept. Records with the same CDR3 protein are collapsed into one entry carrying the most frequent genes and DNA. TCRdb's processing, not the authors', yielded these V and J calls. Recorded for this sample are some 900,000 distinct CDR3 sequences; under 50% of them occurred a single time. 13% of the sample goes to the ten largest clones.

Donors were roughly 40 systemically healthy Caucasian individuals from Russia aged roughly 6 to 100 years. Ten milliliters of peripheral blood were drawn from each donor into EDTA-treated Vacutainer tubes. Ficoll-Paque density-gradient centrifugation was used to isolate PBMCs, with at least 7 million per sample. Trizol reagent was used to extract total RNA from PBMCs, with at least 5 micrograms per sample. For every donor, an aliquot of PBMCs went through flow cytometry to measure the percentages of naive CD45RAhigh/CD27high T cells. Overall study outcomes, separate from this receptor: Estimates of total diversity from one million sequenced T cells were regarded as lower bounds and underestimates. Compared with the aged group, the long-lived group had more naive CD4+ T cells, fewer expanded clones and increased TCR diversity, suggesting age selection. Since profiling was done on bulk unsorted PBMCs, naive and antigen-experienced compartments could not be conclusively compared. Observed TCR beta diversity per million T cells fell roughly linearly with age, and a significant reduction was already apparent by age about 36. Because donor CMV infection status was unknown, age-related changes in expanded clonotypes were potentially confounded. Observed TCR beta diversity correlated strongly with the percentage of naive T cells measured by flow cytometry.

Recombination joined TRBV9 with TRBJ1-4, with a tentative D gene TRBD1 over 5 matching bases. Input material: blood. The receptor was isolated from a man aged 25-45 years in good health. The CDR3 in this case is CASSVGGGDEKLFF. The nucleotide sequence is given as TGTGCCAGCAGCGTAGGGGGCGGGGATGAAAAACTGTTTTTT.